This record covers a single T cell receptor beta chain. The antigen is not known. This record belongs to a study of vaccination and CD4 T cells after COVID-19. Across the whole study: Nasal swab PCR detected SARS-CoV-2 in convalescent patients; about 9 had mild disease, one severe. A CEFX pool, an HIV-1 Nef pool, or no peptide went to control cultures.

Germline V gives CDR1 MNHNS, CDR2 SASEGT. This CDR3 comprises 15 residues. Trimming took off 5 bases at V and 5 bases at J, with 15 bases between the two ends. The treatment: roughly ten-day PBMC culture with coronavirus spike peptide pools or control peptides (ViraFEST assay). Under the ViraFEST approach, antigen-specific T cells were expanded with peptide pools and TCRs subsequently sequenced. The study sequenced cultured CD4+ T cell DNA using the Oncomine TCR Beta short-read assay. Extraction of genomic DNA was performed on cultured CD4+ T cells. TCRdb processed the PCR reads anew with MiXCR; each CDR3 protein has one entry. The repertoire holds over 8,500 distinct CDR3 sequences, with around 63% as singletons.

The sequence came from a human donor who had recovered from COVID-19. This rearrangement joins TRBV6-1 to TRBJ2-2; D perhaps matches TRBD2 (6 bases). Sequencing used CD4+ T cells from blood, cultured in vitro, obtained before SARS-CoV-2 vaccination. The CDR3 spells CASSQDGGITGELFF. CDR3 nucleotides: TGTGCCAGCAGTCAGGATGGGGGGATTACCGGGGAGCTGTTTTTT.